The 26 T cell receptor beta chains listed next were all sequenced from one sample in a study of blood T cell repertoires in COVID-19. TCRdb keeps only in-frame clones here, not all; method: immunoSEQ multiplex PCR. The sample has some 16,000 clones, 75% to 90% seen once. Input material: peripheral blood. The receptors originated from a man in his 70s in a cohort sampled during active COVID-19.

The chain links TRBV9 to TRBJ2-5; tentatively, D is TRBD1 (6 bases). Trimming left V 3 bases short and J 1 base short, with 10 bases between. Germline CDR1 and CDR2: SGDLS and YYNGEE. This CDR3 has 14 residues. The CDR3 nucleotides are TGTGCCAGCAGCGCCCGGGACATCCAAGAGACCCAGTACTTC. Translating it yields CASSARDIQETQYF.

The chain has TRBV7-2 and TRBJ1-5; possible D gene TRBD1, 5 bases. V lost 1 base, J lost 7 bases, and 11 bases lay in between. The germline V gene encodes CDR1 SGHTA and CDR2 FQGNSA. The CDR3 covers 14 residues. CDR3 in amino acids: CASSLVREGQPQHF. The CDR3 DNA reads TGTGCCAGCAGCTTAGTCAGGGAGGGCCAGCCCCAGCATTTT.

V gene TRBV11-2 combines with J gene TRBJ2-3, with 9 bases that match TRBD2. Germline CDR1 SGHAT, CDR2 FQNNGV. With V trimmed by 6 bases and J by 0 bases, 7 bases remained unmatched. The CDR3 has 16 amino acids. CDR3 sequence reads: CASSSTSGYSTDTQYF. The CDR3 nucleotides are TGTGCCAGCAGTTCCACTAGCGGGTACAGCACAGATACGCAGTATTTT.

The chain combines TRBV28 with TRBJ2-4, with D unresolved. V was clipped by 5 bases and J by 6 bases, with 20 bases between them. The length of the CDR3 is 16 residues. Per germline, CDR1 MDHEN and CDR2 SYDVKM. CDR3 sequence: CASSPPHVSSLNIQYF. CDR3 sequence (DNA): TGTGCCAGCAGTCCTCCCCACGTGAGTTCCTTAAACATTCAGTACTTC.

CDR3 DNA sequence: TGTGCCAGCAGCTTAGGGGTCGGGGCGGGGGAGACCCAGTACTTC. Translating gives CASSLGVGAGETQYF. The J gene is TRBJ2-5, the V gene TRBV7-2; TRBD2 is a possible D gene (6 bases). Germline CDR1 is SGHTA and CDR2 is FQGNSA. V lost 1 base to trimming and J lost 5 bases, with 14 bases between them. This CDR3 spans 15 amino acids.

This clone was observed a few times. The V call is TRBV7-8, the J call TRBJ2-7, with D tentatively TRBD2 (7 bases). V was trimmed by 5 bases and J by 5 bases, leaving 16 bases between them. Germline CDR1 SGHVS, CDR2 FQNEAQ. The CDR3 has 14 residues. The CDR3 sequence is CASSPSGGGNEQYF. The CDR3, as DNA: TGTGCCAGCAGCCCCTCGGGGGGCGGGAACGAGCAGTACTTC.

The CDR3 bases are TGCGCCAGCAGCCAAGACGGGACAGGGGGCGGAGAGACCCAGTACTTC. Protein sequence: CASSQDGTGGGETQYF. The V call is TRBV4-1, the J call TRBJ2-5; 12 bases are a match to TRBD1. The V and J ends lost 0 bases and 4 bases, in that order; junction bases with no gene match: 3. This CDR3 has 16 amino acids. Germline CDR1 and CDR2: MGHRA and YSYEKL.

A few counts support this clone. This chain links TRBV27 with TRBJ2-1, with 9 bases lining up with TRBD2. CDR3 length: 16 amino acids. Germline CDR1 is MNHEY and CDR2 is SMNVEV (reference sequence). V trimming: 10 bases; J trimming: 4 bases; junction bases outside the gene matches: 14. In DNA, the CDR3 is TGTGCCACCGACCCGCTGACTAGCGGTCTTTACAATGAGCAGTTCTTC. It codes for CATDPLTSGLYNEQFF.

CDR3 DNA sequence: TGTGCCAGCAGCCAATATCCAGGGTCTACCCAGCCCCAGCATTTT. It translates to CASSQYPGSTQPQHF. The gene calls are TRBV3-1 (or the pseudogene TRBV3-2) and TRBJ1-5; D perhaps matches TRBD1 (5 bases). Trimming stripped 2 bases from V and 7 bases from J, with 15 bases between. The CDR3 has 15 residues. Germline V gives CDR1 LGHDT, CDR2 YNNKEL (reference sequence).

The V call is TRBV27, the J call TRBJ1-2, with D perhaps TRBD1 (5 bases). V was shortened by 6 bases and J by 3 bases, with 11 bases between the two germline ends. The CDR3 spans 13 residues. The V gene's germline CDR1 is MNHEY and CDR2 SMNVEV (reference sequence). CDR3 protein: CASRPGGYYGYTF. As DNA, the CDR3 is TGTGCCAGCAGGCCGGGGGGGTACTATGGCTACACCTTC.

This chain joins TRBV11-3 and TRBJ1-1, with 8 nucleotides matching TRBD1. Looked up from germline, CDR1 is SGHNT and CDR2 is YENEEA. The J segment lost 3 bases and the V segment lost 5 bases, leaving 8 bases of the junction unmatched. This CDR3 region has 15 residues. In DNA, the CDR3 is TGTGCCAGCAGCCCCAGGACAGGGATATACACTGAAGCTTTCTTT. This translates into CASSPRTGIYTEAFF.

CDR3 nucleotides: TGTGCCAGCAGTATTCCCGGGACAGGGGAGGAAAAACTGTTTTTT. It is translated as CASSIPGTGEEKLFF. The chain is built from TRBV28 and TRBJ1-4, with TRBD1 matching 10 bases. Germline-derived CDR1 and CDR2 are MDHEN and SYDVKM. The V and J ends lost 5 bases and 8 bases, in that order; junction bases with no gene match: 8. CDR3 length: 15 residues.

The chain employs TRBV28 and TRBJ1-5; D uncertain. Germline V gene lookup returns CDR1 MDHEN and CDR2 SYDVKM. Trimming stripped 4 bases from V and 7 bases from J, with 11 bases between. CDR3 length: 13 residues. The CDR3 DNA follows: TGTGCCAGCAGTTGGGCCCAAAACCAGCCCCAGCATTTT. Translating gives CASSWAQNQPQHF. Using reference TRBV28 and TRBJ1-5 for the parts outside the CDR3, the full variable domain is DVKVTQSSRYLVKRTGEKVFLECVQDMDHENMFWYRQDPGLGLRLIYFSYDVKMKEKGDIPEGYSVSREKKERFSLILESASTNQTSMYLCASSWAQNQPQHFGDGTRLSIL.

The chain combines TRBV30 with TRBJ2-1; 8 nucleotides line up with TRBD2. This CDR3 has 16 residues. Germline CDR1 is GTSNPN and CDR2 is SVGIG (reference sequence). V lost 3 bases, J lost 0 bases, and 7 bases stayed unmatched. The CDR3 DNA reads as TGTGCCTGGAGACCTACGGGAGGGTACTCCTACAATGAGCAGTTCTTC. This translates into CAWRPTGGYSYNEQFF.

The V and J genes are TRBV28 and TRBJ1-2; 7 nucleotides match TRBD1. The germline V gene has CDR1 MDHEN and CDR2 SYDVKM. The V and J ends lost 2 bases and 4 bases, in that order; junction bases with no gene match: 4. The CDR3 length is 14 residues. The CDR3 is CASSLARGSYGYTF. CDR3 coding DNA: TGTGCCAGCAGTTTAGCCAGGGGGTCCTATGGCTACACCTTC.

The V gene is TRBV7-3, the J gene TRBJ2-7, with 7 bases identical to TRBD1. Germline values: CDR1 SGHTA, CDR2 FQGTGA. This CDR3 comprises 14 residues. V lost 5 bases to trimming and J lost 6 bases; unmatched junction nucleotides: 10. CDR3 region: CASSPGQASGEQYF. CDR3 DNA sequence: TGTGCCAGCAGCCCTGGACAGGCGAGTGGCGAGCAGTACTTC. Supplemented by reference TRBV7-3 and TRBJ2-7, the full variable domain reads GAGVSQTPSNKVTEKGKYVELRCDPISGHTALYWYRQSLGQGPEFLIYFQGTGAADDSGLPNDRFFAVRPEGSVSTLKIQRTERGDSAVYLCASSPGQASGEQYFGPGTRLTVT.

The rearrangement uses TRBV10-3 and TRBJ2-7, with 7 positions matching TRBD1. The length of the CDR3 is 14 residues. Germline V gives CDR1 ENHRY, CDR2 SYGVKD. The J segment lost 2 bases and the V segment lost 7 bases, leaving 8 bases of the junction unmatched. DNA for the CDR3: TGTGCCATCAATCAGGACAGGACCACCTACGAGCAGTACTTC. Amino acids: CAINQDRTTYEQYF.

This chain uses TRBV7-6 with TRBJ2-2; 8 nucleotides align to TRBD2. The CDR3 runs to 16 residues. The germline CDR1 and CDR2 sequences are SGHVS and FNYEAQ. After removal of 2 bases from V and 6 bases from J, the junction contained 8 bases not matched to a gene. The CDR3 sequence is CASSLRPGGHPGELFF. The CDR3 nucleotides read TGTGCCAGCAGCTTACGGCCGGGAGGGCATCCCGGGGAGCTGTTTTTT. Filled out from reference TRBV7-6 and TRBJ2-2, the complete variable domain reads GAGVSQSPRYKVTKRGQDVALRCDPISGHVSLYWYRQALGQGPEFLTYFNYEAQQDKSGLPNDRFSAERPEGSISTLTIQRTEQRDSAMYRCASSLRPGGHPGELFFGEGSRLTVL.

The chain has TRBV9 and TRBJ1-3; 9 bases align to TRBD1. V was clipped by 3 bases and J by 2 bases; unmatched bases: 3. CDR1 is SGDLS, CDR2 YYNGEE, per germline. The CDR3 is made up of 15 amino acids. The CDR3 DNA follows: TGTGCCAGCAGCGGACAGGGGGGCACTGGAAACACCATATATTTT. Protein: CASSGQGGTGNTIYF.

The chain couples TRBV6-1 to TRBJ1-2, with TRBD1 identical over 9 bases. Germline CDR1 is MNHNS and CDR2 is SASEGT. J lost 3 bases, V lost 6 bases, and 8 bases had no gene match. The CDR3 contains 15 residues. The CDR3 is CASRPGQGSDYGYTF. CDR3 nucleotide sequence: TGTGCCAGCAGGCCGGGACAGGGAAGTGACTATGGCTACACCTTC.

V usage is TRBV12-3 or TRBV12-4 and J usage is TRBJ1-1, with TRBD1 matching 7 bases. V lost 2 bases, J lost 11 bases, and 2 bases stayed unmatched. This CDR3 is 11 amino acids long. Here the CDR3 reads CASSLRGPAFF. DNA of the CDR3: TGTGCCAGCAGTTTAAGGGGGCCGGCTTTCTTT.

The V gene is TRBV28, the J gene TRBJ1-2; the match to TRBD1 covers 10 bases. Losses at the gene ends were 6 bases for V and 2 bases for J; bases not matched to a gene: 6. The CDR3 has 15 residues. Looked up from germline, CDR1 is MDHEN and CDR2 is SYDVKM. The CDR3 DNA reads as TGTGCCAGCAGCCGTGGGACAGGGGAAAACTATGGCTACACCTTC. Its protein product is CASSRGTGENYGYTF.

A single count supports this clone. The V and J genes are TRBV5-6 and TRBJ2-7, with 7 positions matching TRBD1. The germline V gene encodes CDR1 SGHDT and CDR2 YYEEEE. Unmatched junction bases numbered 12, after V lost 4 bases and J lost 5 bases. The CDR3 loop spans 15 amino acids. CDR3 sequence reads: CASSTGWADRHEQYF. The CDR3 bases are TGTGCCAGCAGCACGGGTTGGGCGGACAGGCACGAGCAGTACTTC.

This sequence joins TRBV6-7 and TRBJ1-4, with TRBD1 matching over 8 bases. TRBV6-7 is an open reading frame, and its role is uncertain. This CDR3 contains 15 residues. V lost 5 bases to trimming and J lost 6 bases; unmatched junction nucleotides: 8. Written as DNA, the CDR3 is TGTGCCAGCAGTGCCCTATGGGGACAGGATGAAAAACTGTTTTTT. This codes for CASSALWGQDEKLFF.

The rearrangement joins TRBV5-4 to TRBJ2-7, with D unresolved. This CDR3 spans 12 amino acids. V lost 0 bases and J 5 bases, leaving 6 bases between the germline ends. From germline, CDR1 is SGHNT and CDR2 YYREEE (reference sequence). CDR3 bases: TGTGCCAGCAGCTTGGCAGTCGACGAGCAGTACTTC. Its protein is CASSLAVDEQYF.

Here the CDR3 reads CASSARDRVENSNQPQHF. The CDR3 region has the DNA TGTGCCAGCAGCGCCCGGGACAGGGTAGAAAATAGCAATCAGCCCCAGCATTTT. This chain connects TRBV5-5 to TRBJ1-5, with TRBD1 identical over 9 bases. Germline loops: CDR1 SGHKS, CDR2 YYEKEE (reference sequence). The junction had 11 bases not matched to a gene; V was cut back by 4 bases and J by 0 bases. This CDR3 contains 18 residues.